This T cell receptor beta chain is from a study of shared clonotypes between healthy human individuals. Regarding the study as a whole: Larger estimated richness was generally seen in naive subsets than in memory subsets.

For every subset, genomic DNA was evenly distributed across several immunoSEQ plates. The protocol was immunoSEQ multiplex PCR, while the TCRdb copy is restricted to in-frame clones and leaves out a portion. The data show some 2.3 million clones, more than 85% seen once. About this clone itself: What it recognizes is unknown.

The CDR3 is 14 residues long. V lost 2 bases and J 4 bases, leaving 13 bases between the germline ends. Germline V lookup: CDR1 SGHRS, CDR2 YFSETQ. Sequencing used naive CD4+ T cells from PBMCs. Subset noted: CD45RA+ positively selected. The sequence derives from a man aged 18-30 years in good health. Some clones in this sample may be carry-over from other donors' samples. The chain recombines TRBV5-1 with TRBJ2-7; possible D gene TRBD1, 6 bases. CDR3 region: CASSLSGHQYEQYF. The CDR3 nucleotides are TGCGCCAGCAGCTTATCGGGACACCAATACGAGCAGTACTTC.